This record looks at one TCR beta chain sequence and its context. What it recognizes is unknown. This was the immunoSEQ v3.0 assay at survey level. Clones were read by immunoSEQ multiplex PCR, and TCRdb kept only the in-frame ones, dropping some. The profile shows approximately 33,000 clones, 80% to 90% of them singletons. These data belong to a study of long-term antiretroviral therapy in people with HIV. Background on the study: It was about a decade before the 2015 immediate-ART recommendation that the earliest samples were taken.

Study conclusions and caveats: CDR3 lengths in HIV samples spanned a narrower range than controls. Diversity went up after ART and still fell short of transplant donor controls.

V was clipped by 4 bases and J by 6 bases, with 17 bases between them. The germline CDR1 and CDR2 sequences are MNHNY and SVGAGI (reference sequence). This CDR3 is 15 amino acids long. V usage is TRBV6-6 and J usage is TRBJ2-3; D could derive from TRBD1 or TRBD2 (5 bases each). The sequencing used unsorted PBMCs, collected 0.4 years before starting antiretroviral therapy. The source of this sequence is a man in his late teens or twenties with HIV. For the CDR3, the DNA is TGTGCCAGCAGTTTAGGTGGGACCCCCGCGGATACGCAGTATTTT. This encodes CASSLGGTPADTQYF.